Shown below are 16 T cell receptor beta chains from a single sample sequenced in a study of blood T cell repertoires in COVID-19. Only in-frame clones appear in the TCRdb table, and some are missing; sequencing was by immunoSEQ multiplex PCR. The sample lists over 200,000 clones; about three quarters were seen once. What was sequenced was peripheral blood. The receptors here all came from a woman aged 80 or over with acute or convalescent COVID-19.

The chain employs TRBV27 and TRBJ2-7, with 9 positions matching TRBD1. After removal of 5 bases from V and 2 bases from J, the junction contained 10 bases not matched to a gene. CDR1 and CDR2 (germline): MNHEY, SMNVEV (reference sequence). This CDR3 is 16 amino acids long. The CDR3: CASSPTLGTGTYEQYF. DNA for the CDR3: TGTGCCAGCAGTCCTACCCTCGGGACAGGGACCTACGAGCAGTACTTC.

The rearrangement uses TRBV19 and TRBJ2-5, with 7 bases fitting TRBD2. This CDR3 has 14 residues. Germline V CDR1 and CDR2: LNHDA, SQIVND (reference sequence). The junction had 2 bases not matched to a gene; V was cut back by 2 bases and J by 2 bases. The CDR3 bases are TGTGCCAGTAGTATATTGGGGGGGCAAGAGACCCAGTACTTC. This gives the protein CASSILGGQETQYF.

V and J are TRBV7-9 and TRBJ2-1; 7 bases are shared with TRBD2. The CDR3 runs 17 residues. CDR1 and CDR2 (germline): SEHNR, FQNEAQ (reference sequence). Germline trimming cut 1 base from V and 7 bases from J; bases unmatched to any gene: 13. Written as DNA, the CDR3 is TGTGCCAGCAGCTTAGACGCGACGGCTAGCGGCTTAAATGAGCAGTTCTTC. This gives the protein CASSLDATASGLNEQFF.

This clone was counted only a few times. The V and J genes are TRBV6-5 and TRBJ1-2; 10 bases map to TRBD1. J gave up 3 bases and V 6 bases, and 4 bases lay outside the gene matches. The CDR3 is 14 amino acids. Germline V gene sequence: CDR1 MNHEY, CDR2 SVGAGI. CDR3 amino acids: CASRTGGIYYGYTF. In nucleotides, the CDR3 is TGTGCCAGCAGGACAGGGGGCATTTACTATGGCTACACCTTC.

The rearrangement joins TRBV5-6 to TRBJ2-5, with D tentatively TRBD1 (6 bases). The CDR3 loop spans 15 amino acids. The V end was cut by 0 bases, the J end by 5 bases, with 14 bases between. Looked up from germline, CDR1 is SGHDT and CDR2 is YYEEEE. The CDR3 nucleotides are TGTGCCAGCAGCTTGGCAATTGGGGGCTCGGAGACCCAGTACTTC. Protein: CASSLAIGGSETQYF.

This clone occurred a few times. This chain connects TRBV27 to TRBJ2-1, with 10 positions matching TRBD1. The V and J ends lost 4 bases and 5 bases, in that order; junction bases with no gene match: 14. Germline V gives CDR1 MNHEY, CDR2 SMNVEV (reference sequence). The CDR3 is 18 amino acids. The CDR3 protein is CASSSHNGQGGTNNEQFF. CDR3 DNA sequence: TGTGCCAGCAGTTCCCACAATGGACAGGGGGGAACGAACAATGAGCAGTTCTTC.

This chain links TRBV5-6 with TRBJ1-2; maybe TRBD1 (5 bases). Per the germline V gene, CDR1 is SGHDT and CDR2 is YYEEEE. CDR3 length: 15 amino acids. V shed 0 bases and J shed 2 bases, with 11 bases lying between them. The CDR3 nucleotides read TGTGCCAGCAGCTTGGTGTTGCAGGGAAACTATGGCTACACCTTC. Its protein is CASSLVLQGNYGYTF.

V usage is TRBV9 and J usage is TRBJ2-1; D is unclear. Deletions cut 0 bases from V and 0 bases from J, with 10 bases between. CDR1 and CDR2 (germline): SGDLS, YYNGEE. CDR3 length: 16 residues. The CDR3 DNA is TGTGCCAGCAGCGTAGGCCTAGAGCTCTCCTACAATGAGCAGTTCTTC. This codes for CASSVGLELSYNEQFF.

J is TRBJ1-2 and V is TRBV27; tentatively, D is TRBD1 (6 bases). The V gene lost 6 bases and the J gene lost 5 bases, with 22 bases spanning the gap. The CDR3 totals 16 residues. CDR1 is MNHEY and CDR2 is SMNVEV in the germline V gene (reference sequence). The CDR3 loop is CASRAQGPTRNYGYTF. In nucleotides, the CDR3 is TGTGCCAGCAGAGCACAGGGCCCAACTCGAAATTATGGCTACACCTTC.

The V call is TRBV11-3, the J call TRBJ2-1, with 11 bases fitting TRBD2. CDR3 size: 16 residues. V was pared by 5 bases and J by 8 bases, with 11 bases of the junction left unmatched. Per germline, CDR1 SGHNT and CDR2 YENEEA. The CDR3, as DNA: TGTGCCAGCAGCCCGGGGGGTAGCGGGAGGGGTCATGAGCAGTTCTTC. Protein sequence: CASSPGGSGRGHEQFF.

The rearrangement joins TRBV10-2 to TRBJ1-1, with TRBD1 as a possible D gene (5 bases). V lost 6 bases, J lost 5 bases, and 10 bases lay in between. CDR3 length: 12 amino acids. Looked up from germline, CDR1 is WSHSY and CDR2 is SAAADI. The CDR3 region is CASRDNPTEAFF. CDR3 nucleotide sequence: TGCGCCAGCAGGGACAATCCAACTGAAGCTTTCTTT.

This chain connects TRBV5-1 to TRBJ2-3; 7 nucleotides agree with TRBD2. V gave up 2 bases and J gave up 0 bases; unmatched junction bases: 6. The V gene's germline CDR1 is SGHRS and CDR2 YFSETQ. The CDR3 runs 16 residues. CDR3 nucleotide sequence: TGCGCCAGCAGCTTAACGGGAGGTAGTAGCACAGATACGCAGTATTTT. Its translation: CASSLTGGSSTDTQYF.

The V and J genes are TRBV19 and TRBJ1-5, with a possible D match to TRBD1 (6 bases). The V and J ends lost 10 bases and 3 bases respectively, with 13 bases between them. This CDR3 has 13 residues. Looked up from germline, CDR1 is LNHDA and CDR2 is SQIVND (reference sequence). CDR3 sequence reads: CATSTGYNQPQHF. The CDR3 bases are TGTGCCACCTCCACAGGGTACAATCAGCCCCAGCATTTT.

The chain uses TRBV20-1 and TRBJ1-2; D is undetermined. V lost 3 bases and J lost 8, with 13 bases in between. The CDR3 loop spans 12 amino acids. The germline CDR1 and CDR2 sequences are DFQATT and SNEGSKA (reference sequence). For the CDR3, the DNA is TGCAGTGCTAGTGCGTCCGGGAGAGGCTACACCTTC. It is translated as CSASASGRGYTF.

As concerns this clone: Other DNA sequences in this sample translate to the same CDR3. This sequence joins TRBV3-1 (or the pseudogene TRBV3-2) and TRBJ1-2; D remains unclear. This CDR3 has 11 residues. Germline V CDR1 and CDR2: LGHDT, YNNKEL (reference sequence). Trimming removed 3 bases from V and 4 bases from J, with 3 bases in between. This CDR3 reads CASSQAYGYTF. DNA of the CDR3: TGTGCCAGCAGCCAGGCCTATGGCTACACCTTC.

The chain combines TRBV3-1 (or the pseudogene TRBV3-2) with TRBJ2-7; possibly TRBD2 for D (6 bases). The germline V gene has CDR1 LGHDT and CDR2 YNNKEL (reference sequence). V was shortened by 8 bases and J by 2 bases, with 16 bases between the two germline ends. The CDR3 covers 14 residues. The CDR3 here is CASAPGGSTYEQYF. As DNA, the CDR3 is TGTGCCAGCGCCCCCGGGGGATCGACCTACGAGCAGTACTTC.